The sequence of this TCR beta chain was determined in a study of T cell responses to AZD1222 COVID-19 vaccine. Germline CDR1 reads SGHTA; CDR2 reads FQGTGA. The CDR3 runs 15 residues. The J segment lost 4 bases and the V segment lost 3 bases, leaving 5 bases of the junction unmatched. The protocol was immunoSEQ multiplex PCR, while the TCRdb copy is restricted to in-frame clones and leaves out a portion. This sample has 45,000 to 65,000 clones, with approximately 88% found just once. This specimen was peripheral blood, taken on day 0 of AZD1222 vaccination. The chain joins TRBV7-3 to TRBJ2-3; the match to TRBD2 covers 9 bases. The TCR was taken from an adult in good health. The CDR3 DNA reads TGTGCCAGCAGCTTTAGCGGGAGTCCGCCAGATACGCAGTATTTT. Residues: CASSFSGSPPDTQYF.